The source of this TCR beta chain is a study of response to subunit inactivated influenza vaccine. Whole-study findings and limits: New T cells are recruited in small numbers by each seasonal influenza vaccination, according to the authors' suggestion.

MiXCR was run by TCRdb on the RT-PCR reads, yielding one entry per CDR3 protein. The sample includes about 160,000 distinct CDR3 sequences, 11% seen only once; the top ten take about an eighth. Many counts were recorded for this clonotype. As yet, its antigen is unknown. The CDR3 runs 15 residues. Trimming cost V 4 bases and J 4 bases; bases outside gene matches: 8. CDR1 and CDR2 (germline): MNHNS, SASEGT. The sequence derives from a man over 45 who received an inactivated influenza vaccine. Sequences were derived from non-naive T cells sorted from PBMCs, sampled roughly 47 days after vaccination. V is TRBV6-1 and J is TRBJ1-2; TRBD1 agrees at 8 bases. The CDR3: CASSGSGQGVYGYTF. The CDR3 DNA reads TGTGCCAGCAGTGGATCCGGACAGGGCGTCTATGGCTACACCTTC.